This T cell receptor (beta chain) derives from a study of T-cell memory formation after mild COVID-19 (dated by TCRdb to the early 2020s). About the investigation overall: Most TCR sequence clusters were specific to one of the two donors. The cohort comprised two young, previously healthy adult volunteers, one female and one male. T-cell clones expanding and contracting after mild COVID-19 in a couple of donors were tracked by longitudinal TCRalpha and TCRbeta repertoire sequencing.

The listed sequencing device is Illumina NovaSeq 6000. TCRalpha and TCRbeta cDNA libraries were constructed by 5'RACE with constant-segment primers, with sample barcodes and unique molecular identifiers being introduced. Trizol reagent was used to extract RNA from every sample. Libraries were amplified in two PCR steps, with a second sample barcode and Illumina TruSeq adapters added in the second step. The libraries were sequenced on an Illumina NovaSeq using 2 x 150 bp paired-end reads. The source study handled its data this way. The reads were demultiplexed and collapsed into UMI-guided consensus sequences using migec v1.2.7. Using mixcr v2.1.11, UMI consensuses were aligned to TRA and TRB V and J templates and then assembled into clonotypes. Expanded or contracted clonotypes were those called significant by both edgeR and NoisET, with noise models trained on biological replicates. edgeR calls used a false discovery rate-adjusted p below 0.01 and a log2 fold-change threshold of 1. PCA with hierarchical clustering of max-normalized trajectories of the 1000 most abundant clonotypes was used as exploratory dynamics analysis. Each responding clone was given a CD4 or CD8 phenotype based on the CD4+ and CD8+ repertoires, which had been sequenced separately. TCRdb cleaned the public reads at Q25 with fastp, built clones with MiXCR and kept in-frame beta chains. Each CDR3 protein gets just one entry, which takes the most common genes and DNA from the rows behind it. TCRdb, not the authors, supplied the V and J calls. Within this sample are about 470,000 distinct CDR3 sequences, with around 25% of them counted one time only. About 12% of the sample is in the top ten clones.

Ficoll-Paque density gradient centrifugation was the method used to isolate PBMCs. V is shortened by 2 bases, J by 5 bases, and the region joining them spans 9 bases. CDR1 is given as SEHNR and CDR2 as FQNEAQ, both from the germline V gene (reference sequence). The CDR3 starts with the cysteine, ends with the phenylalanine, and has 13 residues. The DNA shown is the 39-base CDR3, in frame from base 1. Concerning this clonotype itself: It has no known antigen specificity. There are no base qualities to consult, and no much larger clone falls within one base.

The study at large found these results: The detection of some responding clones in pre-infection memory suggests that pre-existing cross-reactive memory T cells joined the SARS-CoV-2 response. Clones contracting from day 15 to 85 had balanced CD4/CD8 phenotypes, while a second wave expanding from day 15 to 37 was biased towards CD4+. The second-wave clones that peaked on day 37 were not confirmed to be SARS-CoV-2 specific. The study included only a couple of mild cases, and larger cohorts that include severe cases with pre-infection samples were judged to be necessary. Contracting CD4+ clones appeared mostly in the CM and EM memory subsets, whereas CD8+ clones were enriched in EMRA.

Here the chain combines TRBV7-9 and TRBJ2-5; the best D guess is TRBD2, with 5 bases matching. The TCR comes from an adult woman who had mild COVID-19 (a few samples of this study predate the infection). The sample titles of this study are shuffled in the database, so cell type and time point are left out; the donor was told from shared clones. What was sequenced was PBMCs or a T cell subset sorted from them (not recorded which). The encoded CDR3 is CASSLFSEETQYF. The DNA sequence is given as TGTGCCAGCAGCTTATTTAGCGAGGAGACCCAGTACTTC.